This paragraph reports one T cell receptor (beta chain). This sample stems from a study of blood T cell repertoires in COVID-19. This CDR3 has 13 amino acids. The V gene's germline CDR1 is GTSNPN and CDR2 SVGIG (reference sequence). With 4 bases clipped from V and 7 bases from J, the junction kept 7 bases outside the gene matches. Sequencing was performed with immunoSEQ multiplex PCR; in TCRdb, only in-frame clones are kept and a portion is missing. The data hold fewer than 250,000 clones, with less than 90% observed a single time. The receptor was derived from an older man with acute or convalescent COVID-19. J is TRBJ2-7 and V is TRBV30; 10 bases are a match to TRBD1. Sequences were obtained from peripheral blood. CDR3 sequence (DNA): TGTGCCTGGACCGTCCCGGGACAGGGGGAGCAGTACTTC. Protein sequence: CAWTVPGQGEQYF.